A single sample is the source of the 10 T cell receptor beta chains below, sequenced in a study of OX40 agonist ivuxolimab in advanced cancers. Measured with immunoSEQ multiplex PCR; TCRdb has only the in-frame clones, and not every one. The table shows approximately 50,000 clones, with approximately 84% occurring only once. Sequencing was performed on CD4+ or CD8+ T cells sorted from blood, taken in a trial of the OX40 agonist ivuxolimab. The receptors here all came from an adult with an advanced solid tumor such as melanoma, head and neck, liver or kidney cancer.

A few counts support this clone. The chain combines TRBV5-6 with TRBJ2-1, with D maybe TRBD2 (6 bases). V lost 2 bases and J lost 0, with 9 bases in between. The CDR3 is 15 amino acids. Germline V lookup: CDR1 SGHDT, CDR2 YYEEEE. The CDR3 reads CASSFLTSSYNEQFF. Here the CDR3 DNA reads TGTGCCAGCAGCTTCCTGACTAGCTCCTACAATGAGCAGTTCTTC.

The J gene is TRBJ2-2, the V gene TRBV19; tentatively, D is TRBD1 (6 bases). Trimming shortened V by 10 bases and J by 0 bases, and 12 bases separated the two germline ends. Germline V gene data show CDR1 as LNHDA and CDR2 as SQIVND (reference sequence). This CDR3 region has 14 residues. The CDR3 region is CAIRDIANTGELFF. In nucleotides, the CDR3 is TGTGCCATCCGGGACATTGCGAACACCGGGGAGCTGTTTTTT.

The sample holds one count of this clone. The rearrangement links TRBV7-6 to TRBJ2-2; 8 nucleotides match TRBD1. V shed 5 bases and J 3 bases; nucleotides not matched to a gene: 8. Germline V CDR1 and CDR2: SGHVS, FNYEAQ. This CDR3 is built from 16 residues. CDR3 nucleotide sequence: TGTGCCAGCAGCCCCCGGACAGGGAGAGACACCGGGGAGCTGTTTTTT. Translated, it gives CASSPRTGRDTGELFF.

Only one count was recorded for this clone. This sequence joins TRBV11-1 and TRBJ2-5; TRBD2 agrees at 7 bases. V shed 2 bases and J 4 bases; nucleotides not matched to a gene: 10. In germline, CDR1 is SGHAT, CDR2 FQDESV (reference sequence). The CDR3 sequence is 16 residues long. CDR3 in amino acids: CASSLRSGRARETQYF. CDR3 coding DNA: TGTGCCAGCAGCTTACGCAGTGGGAGGGCCAGAGAGACCCAGTACTTC.

The genes are TRBV18 and TRBJ1-5, with 8 bases lining up with TRBD1. The germline V gene encodes CDR1 KGHSH and CDR2 LQKENI. V trimming: 2 bases; J trimming: 0 bases; junction bases outside the gene matches: 9. The length of the CDR3 is 18 residues. CDR3 sequence (DNA): TGTGCCAGCTCACCAAAAGGGACAGGTCCGATTAGCAATCAGCCCCAGCATTTT. Protein: CASSPKGTGPISNQPQHF.

V gene TRBV13 combines with J gene TRBJ2-3; a possible D gene is TRBD2 (5 bases). The CDR3 sequence is 13 residues long. V was cut by 5 bases and J by 2 bases, with 8 bases left in between. Looked up from germline, CDR1 is PRHDT and CDR2 is FYEKMQ (reference sequence). The CDR3 DNA reads as TGTGCCAGCAGCCTCCGGGACACAGATACGCAGTATTTT. As protein: CASSLRDTDTQYF.

The chain employs TRBV19 and TRBJ2-7; TRBD2 agrees at 7 bases. With 3 bases clipped from V and 3 bases from J, the junction kept 5 bases outside the gene matches. The CDR3 extends over 14 amino acids. Germline V CDR1 and CDR2: LNHDA, SQIVND (reference sequence). The CDR3 loop is CASSMAGAGYEQYF. The CDR3 DNA reads TGTGCCAGTAGTATGGCGGGAGCCGGCTACGAGCAGTACTTC.

The chain combines TRBV7-9 with TRBJ2-5; D may match TRBD1 or TRBD2 (5 bases each). The V gene's germline CDR1 is SEHNR and CDR2 FQNEAQ (reference sequence). Trimming pared 3 bases from V and 4 bases from J, leaving 12 bases between. The CDR3 is made up of 14 amino acids. The DNA for the CDR3 is TGTGCCAGCAGCTTGGAGGTGCAGGGAGAGACCCAGTACTTC. Amino acid sequence: CASSLEVQGETQYF.

This chain links TRBV6-6 with TRBJ2-7; TRBD1 matches 12 bases. The germline gives CDR1 MNHNY, CDR2 SVGAGI (reference sequence). The CDR3 runs to 15 residues. The V segment lost 8 bases and the J segment 5 bases; nucleotides outside the gene matches: 10. The CDR3 is CASERRGTGGHEQYF. CDR3 DNA sequence: TGTGCCAGCGAAAGGCGCGGGACAGGGGGCCACGAGCAGTACTTC.

The J gene is TRBJ2-7, the V gene TRBV6-6; possibly TRBD2 for D (6 bases). CDR3 size: 15 residues. Trimming removed 5 bases at V and 0 bases at J, with 14 bases between. Per germline, CDR1 MNHNY and CDR2 SVGAGI (reference sequence). The CDR3 nucleotides read TGTGCCAGCAGTGCAACTCATAGCGGCTCCTACGAGCAGTACTTC. Translation: CASSATHSGSYEQYF.